This T cell receptor (beta chain) is drawn from a study of shared clonotypes between healthy human individuals. Study details: Contributing individuals were two females and three males aged 18 to 49. Findings and limits, study-wide: Generally, naive subsets came out with larger estimated richness than memory subsets.

This clone was seen a handful of times. Its antigen is not identified. This CDR3 comprises 14 residues. The germline V and J ends were trimmed by 7 bases and 6 bases, with 17 bases remaining between them. The V gene's germline CDR1 is LNHDA and CDR2 SQIVND (reference sequence). The authors loaded 200 ng DNA, about 30,000 T cell genomes, into sorted-subset replicate PCRs. In the source study's methods: Junction-only sequences without quality scores were provided by ImmunoSEQ, so filtering was different. The data were produced by immunoSEQ multiplex PCR, yet TCRdb's version contains in-frame clones alone and is incomplete. V and J calls and clone size are as listed in that table; D and trimming were resolved from the DNA. The sample carries 950,000 to 1,200,000 clones, approximately 80% recorded once.

The chain employs TRBV19 and TRBJ2-3, with D hard to call. This receptor was obtained from a man in his late teens or twenties in good health. Some clones in this sample may be carry-over from other donors' samples. Sequencing was carried out using memory CD4+ T cells from PBMCs. Subset meaning: CD45RA-negative fraction. The CDR3 DNA reads as TGTGCCAGTACAATCGGCTACTTCAGCGATACGCAGTATTTT. Translation gives CASTIGYFSDTQYF.